This T cell receptor (beta chain) was recovered during a study of blood T cell repertoires in COVID-19. Study background: The analysed material was cDNA or gDNA that came from T cells, B-cell-depleted T cells, or PBMCs.

The CDR3 is made up of 14 amino acids. Germline CDR1 and CDR2: SGHAT and FQNNGV. J was trimmed by 6 bases and V by 4 bases; bases with no gene match: 8. Individuals aged roughly 18 to 95 years were recruited from fewer than 30 US areas. Recovery meant two consecutive negative NP/OP PCR tests, professional clearance, or resolved symptoms. In the original processing: Cell counts per sample came from amplifying reference gene primers. The method was immunoSEQ multiplex PCR; TCRdb's version includes in-frame clones alone and lacks a portion of them. D and trimming were read from the DNA, whereas the V and J calls and clone size are those reported in that table. This table has 300,000 to 450,000 clones, 87% appearing once.

Sequenced input: PBMCs or T cells enriched from blood (not recorded which). J is TRBJ1-2 and V is TRBV11-2; the match to TRBD1 covers 7 bases. The clonotype comes from a young man who had recovered from COVID-19. DNA of the CDR3: TGTGCCAGCAGCTCCCACAGGGGAGGACATGGCTACACCTTC. As protein: CASSSHRGGHGYTF.